Listed below are T cell receptor beta chains from one sample, sequenced in a study of regulatory T cells in long-lasting Graves disease. TCRdb processed the multiplex PCR reads anew with MiXCR; each CDR3 protein has one entry. This table holds 680,000 or so distinct CDR3 sequences, around 17% found once. This same sample was also part of a study on T cells in Graves' hyperthyroidism and ophthalmopathy.

Material: peripheral blood mononuclear cells (PBMCs), obtained at new diagnosis, from a patient treated with antithyroid drugs. These receptors were taken from a woman in her twenties or thirties with Graves disease. CDR3s leave out the opening cysteine and the closing phenylalanine or tryptophan. Rows may omit the clone size; those that give it use once, few, many or a size class.

>TRBJ2-4|NA|TRBV29-1
SVDYSDIQY
>TRBJ1-1|NA|TRBV4-3
ASSQDRYRGNTEAF
>TRBJ2-3|NA|TRBV7-9
ASSFTKGPNFADTQY
>TRBJ2-2|NA|TRBV5-1
ASSSRGTWTGELF
>TRBJ2-3|NA|TRBV20-1
SASMSTNADTQY
>TRBJ2-7|few|TRBV6-1
ATGDRSYEQY
>TRBJ1-4|many|TRBV7-8
ASSPGGNREPLF
>TRBJ1-5|few|TRBV27
ATIVSGPLISNQPQH
>TRBJ2-5|many|TRBV7-9
ASSLLLREGRETQY
>TRBJ2-3|few|TRBV7-2
ASSRGLAGGGTDTQY
>TRBJ1-2|few|TRBV5-6
ASSEGRELGYT
>TRBJ1-1|few|TRBV3-1
ASSRVGPNTEAF
>TRBJ2-3|many|TRBV5-1
ASSLTGHTDTQY
>TRBJ1-2|NA|TRBV7-9
ASSYISTVGDYGYT
>TRBJ2-7|many|TRBV20-1
SATEGVDGQY
>TRBJ2-2|NA|TRBV20-1
SARDRLVGTGELF
>TRBJ2-1|many|TRBV27
ASSHPGLAQSINYNEQF
>TRBJ2-2|few|TRBV7-6
ASSPQGASGELL
>TRBJ1-6|many|TRBV12-3/TRBV12-4
ASRLGAGGTRNNSPLH
>TRBJ2-5|few|TRBV15
ATSREGQGVETQY
>TRBJ1-6|few|TRBV7-2
ASSLRTANNSPLH
>TRBJ1-5|NA|TRBV2
ASRDLSNQPQH
>TRBJ2-1|NA|TRBV11-2
ASSLDHGYEQF
>TRBJ2-1|once|TRBV9
ASSVSLGGLGEQF
>TRBJ1-1|once|TRBV30
AWSVRYEAF
>TRBJ2-1|NA|TRBV3-1
ASSQAISGSIEQF
>TRBJ2-4|few|TRBV27
ASSPRSGRVAKNIQY
>TRBJ2-7|NA|TRBV11-2
ASTLTSGSRNEQY
>TRBJ2-1|NA|TRBV10-1
ASSGNRDRDYNEQF
>TRBJ2-5|many|TRBV27
ASRPSQGRAQETQY
>TRBJ2-3|few|TRBV20-1
SARSTDTQY
>TRBJ2-3|NA|TRBV29-1
SVGPRSGAGDTQY
>TRBJ2-3|NA|TRBV24-1
ATSVTSDTQY
>TRBJ2-7|NA|TRBV11-1
ASNPQGYEQY
>TRBJ2-1|few|TRBV7-6
ASSLEAGTPGEQF
>TRBJ2-1|NA|TRBV12-3/TRBV12-4
ASSLGQILYNEQF
>TRBJ2-1|NA|TRBV9
ASSVGTLIGNNEQF
>TRBJ2-7|NA|TRBV3-1
ASSQGGGPYEQY
>TRBJ2-2|once|TRBV19
ASRLGGLGELF
>TRBJ2-2|NA|TRBV6-1
AGTKLGSDTGELF
>TRBJ2-5|NA|TRBV28
ATLITSGGGVETQY
>TRBJ2-7|NA|TRBV20-1
SASHITLRGDRGALEQY
>TRBJ2-3|few|TRBV6-5
ASSYALLAGGQDTQY
>TRBJ1-6|many|TRBV2
ASSEWVSHSPLH
>NA|NA|TRBV30
AWSVGDRAAQETQY
>TRBJ2-5|many|TRBV2
ASSALRTGVQETQY
>TRBJ1-4|few|TRBV5-1
ASTSGYSNEKLF
>TRBJ1-5|many|TRBV6-1
ASSEAGGDGQPQH
>TRBJ1-5|many|TRBV7-9
ASSSFGDSNQPQH
>TRBJ2-1|few|TRBV7-9
ASSSPRLLGGEQF
>TRBJ2-1|many|TRBV6-2/TRBV6-3
ASSYSAGDGHEQF
>TRBJ2-5|NA|TRBV3-1
ASSPNSDRVGETQY
>TRBJ1-2|many|TRBV27
ASSRDGANYGYT
>TRBJ1-4|NA|TRBV19
ASSTGRTNEKLF
>TRBJ1-4|NA|TRBV7-9
ASVQWGTGNEKLF